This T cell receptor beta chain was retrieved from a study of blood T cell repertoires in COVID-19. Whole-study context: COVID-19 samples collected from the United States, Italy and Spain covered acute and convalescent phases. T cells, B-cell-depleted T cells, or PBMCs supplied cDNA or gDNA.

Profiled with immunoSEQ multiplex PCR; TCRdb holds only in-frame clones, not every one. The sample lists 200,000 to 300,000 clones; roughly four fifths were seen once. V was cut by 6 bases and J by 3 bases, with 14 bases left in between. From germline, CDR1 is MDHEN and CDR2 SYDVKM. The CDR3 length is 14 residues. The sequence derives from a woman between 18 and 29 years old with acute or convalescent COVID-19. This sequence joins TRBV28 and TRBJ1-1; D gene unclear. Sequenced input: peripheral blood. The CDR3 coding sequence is TGTGCCAGCAGATACCCTTATCGGGACACTGAAGCTTTCTTT. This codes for CASRYPYRDTEAFF.